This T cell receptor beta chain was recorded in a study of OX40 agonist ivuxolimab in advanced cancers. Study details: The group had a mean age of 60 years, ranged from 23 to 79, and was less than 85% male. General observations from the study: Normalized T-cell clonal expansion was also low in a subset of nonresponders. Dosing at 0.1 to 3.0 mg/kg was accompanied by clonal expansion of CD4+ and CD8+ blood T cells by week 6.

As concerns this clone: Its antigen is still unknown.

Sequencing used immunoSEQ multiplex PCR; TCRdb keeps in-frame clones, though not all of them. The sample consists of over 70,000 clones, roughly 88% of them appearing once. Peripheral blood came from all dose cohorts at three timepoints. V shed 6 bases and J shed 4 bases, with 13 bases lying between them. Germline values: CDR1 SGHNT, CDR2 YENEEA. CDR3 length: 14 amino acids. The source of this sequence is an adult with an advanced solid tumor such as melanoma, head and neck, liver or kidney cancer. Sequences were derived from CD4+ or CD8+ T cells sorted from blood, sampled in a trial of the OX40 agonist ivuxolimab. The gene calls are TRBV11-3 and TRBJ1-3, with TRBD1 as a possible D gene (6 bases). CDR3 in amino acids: CASSSQGSGNTIYF. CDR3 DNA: TGTGCCAGCAGTTCACAGGGTTCAGGAAACACCATATATTTT. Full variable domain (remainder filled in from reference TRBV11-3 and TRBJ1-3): EAGVVQSPRYKIIEKKQPVAFWCNPISGHNTLYWYLQNLGQGPELLIRYENEEAVDDSQLPKDRFSAERLKGVDSTLKIQPAELGDSAVYLCASSSQGSGNTIYFGEGSWLTVV.